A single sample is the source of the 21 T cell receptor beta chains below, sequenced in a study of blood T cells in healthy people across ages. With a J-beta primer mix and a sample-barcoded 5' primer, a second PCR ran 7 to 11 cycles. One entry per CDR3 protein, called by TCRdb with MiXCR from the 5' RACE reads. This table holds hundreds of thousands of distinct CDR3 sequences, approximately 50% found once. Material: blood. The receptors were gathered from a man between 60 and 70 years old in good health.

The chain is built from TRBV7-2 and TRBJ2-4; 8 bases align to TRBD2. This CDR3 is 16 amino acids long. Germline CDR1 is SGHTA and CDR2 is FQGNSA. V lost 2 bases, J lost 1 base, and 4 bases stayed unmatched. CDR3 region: CASSLNGGAAKNIQYF. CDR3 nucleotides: TGTGCCAGCAGCTTAAACGGGGGGGCGGCCAAAAACATTCAGTACTTC.

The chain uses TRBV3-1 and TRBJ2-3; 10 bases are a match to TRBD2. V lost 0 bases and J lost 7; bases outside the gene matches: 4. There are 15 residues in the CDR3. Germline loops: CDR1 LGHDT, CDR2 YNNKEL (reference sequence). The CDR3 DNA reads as TGTGCCAGCAGCCAAGAAACTAGCGGGACTAATACGCAGTATTTT. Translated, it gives CASSQETSGTNTQYF.

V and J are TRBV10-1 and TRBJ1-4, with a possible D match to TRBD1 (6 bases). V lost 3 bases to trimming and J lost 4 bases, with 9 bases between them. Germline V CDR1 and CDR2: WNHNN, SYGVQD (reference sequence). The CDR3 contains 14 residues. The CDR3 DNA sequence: TGCGCCAGCAGTGATGGCAGGGGTAATGAAAAACTGTTTTTT. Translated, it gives CASSDGRGNEKLFF.

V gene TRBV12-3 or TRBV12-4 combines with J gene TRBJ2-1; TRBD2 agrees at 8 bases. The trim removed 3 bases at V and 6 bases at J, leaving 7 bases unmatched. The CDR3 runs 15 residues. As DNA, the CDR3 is TGTGCCAGCAGTTTTCCCGGGGGGGGGATCAATGAGCAGTTCTTC. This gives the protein CASSFPGGGINEQFF.

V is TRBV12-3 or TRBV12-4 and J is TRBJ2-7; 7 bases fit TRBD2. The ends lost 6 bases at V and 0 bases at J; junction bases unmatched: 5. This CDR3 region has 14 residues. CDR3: CASRQAGSSYEQYF. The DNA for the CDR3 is TGTGCCAGCAGACAAGCGGGGAGCTCCTACGAGCAGTACTTC.

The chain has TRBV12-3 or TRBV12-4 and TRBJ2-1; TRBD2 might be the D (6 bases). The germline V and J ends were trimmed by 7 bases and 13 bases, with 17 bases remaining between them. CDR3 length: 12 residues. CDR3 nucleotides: TGTGCCAGCAAGGCCGCGGGGAGCGGACAGTTCTTC. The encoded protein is CASKAAGSGQFF.

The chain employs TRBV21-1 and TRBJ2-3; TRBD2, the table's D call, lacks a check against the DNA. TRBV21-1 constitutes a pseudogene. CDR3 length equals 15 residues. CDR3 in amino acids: CASSALADVTDTQYF. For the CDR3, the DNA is TGTGCCAGCAGCGCCCTAGCCGATGTCACAGATACGCAGTATTTT.

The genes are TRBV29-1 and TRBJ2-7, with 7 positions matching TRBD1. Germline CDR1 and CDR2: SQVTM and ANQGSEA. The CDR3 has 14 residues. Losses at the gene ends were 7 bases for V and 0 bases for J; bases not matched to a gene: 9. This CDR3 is CSASGTASSYEQYF. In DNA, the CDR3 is TGCAGCGCCTCCGGGACAGCTAGCTCCTACGAGCAGTACTTC.

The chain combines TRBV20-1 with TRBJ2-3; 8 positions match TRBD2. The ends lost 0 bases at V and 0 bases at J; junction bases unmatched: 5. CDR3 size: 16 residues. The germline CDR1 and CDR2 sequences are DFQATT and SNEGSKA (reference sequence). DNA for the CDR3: TGCAGTGCTAGAGATGTGAGCGGGGGTAGCACAGATACGCAGTATTTT. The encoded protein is CSARDVSGGSTDTQYF.

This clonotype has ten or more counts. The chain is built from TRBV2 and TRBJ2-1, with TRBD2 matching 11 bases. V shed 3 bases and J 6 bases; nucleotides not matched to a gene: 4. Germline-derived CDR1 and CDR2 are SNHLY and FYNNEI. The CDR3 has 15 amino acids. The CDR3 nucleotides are TGTGCCAGCAGTGATAGCGGGGGGGCCGGCAATGAGCAGTTCTTC. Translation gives CASSDSGGAGNEQFF.

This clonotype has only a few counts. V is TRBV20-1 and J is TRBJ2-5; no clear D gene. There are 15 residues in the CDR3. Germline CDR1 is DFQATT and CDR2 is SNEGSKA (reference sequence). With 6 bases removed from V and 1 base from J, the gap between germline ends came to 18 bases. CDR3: CSAPWQEIFQETQYF. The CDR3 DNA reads TGCAGTGCCCCGTGGCAGGAGATCTTCCAAGAGACCCAGTACTTC.

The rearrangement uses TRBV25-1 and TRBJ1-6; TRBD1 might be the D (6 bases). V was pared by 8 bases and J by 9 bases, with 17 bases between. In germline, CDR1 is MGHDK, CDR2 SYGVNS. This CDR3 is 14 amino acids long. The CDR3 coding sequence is TGTGCCAGCGAAAAGGGGGGATTCGTTTCACCCCTCCACTTT. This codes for CASEKGGFVSPLHF. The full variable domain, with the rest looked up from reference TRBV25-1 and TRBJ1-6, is EADIYQTPRYLVIGTGKKITLECSQTMGHDKMYWYQQDPGMELHLIHYSYGVNSTEKGDLSSESTVSRIRTEHFPLTLESARPSHTSQYLCASEKGGFVSPLHFGNGTRLTVT.

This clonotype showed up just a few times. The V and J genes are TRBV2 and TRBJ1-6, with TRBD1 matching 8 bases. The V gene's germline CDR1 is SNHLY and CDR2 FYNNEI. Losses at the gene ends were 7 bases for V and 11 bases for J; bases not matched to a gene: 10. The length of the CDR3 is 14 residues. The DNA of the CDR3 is TGTGCCAGCAAGGACACAGGGGGGAGCCCACCCCTCCACTTT. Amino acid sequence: CASKDTGGSPPLHF.

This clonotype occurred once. DNA for the CDR3: TGCGCCAGCAGCTTGATCGGGGGGCAGGGTGAAAAACTGTTTTTT. Translating it yields CASSLIGGQGEKLFF. The V gene is TRBV5-1, the J gene TRBJ1-4; TRBD1 is a possible D gene (6 bases). Germline values: CDR1 SGHRS, CDR2 YFSETQ. The V gene lost 1 base and the J gene lost 7 bases, with 14 bases spanning the gap. This CDR3 has 15 amino acids.

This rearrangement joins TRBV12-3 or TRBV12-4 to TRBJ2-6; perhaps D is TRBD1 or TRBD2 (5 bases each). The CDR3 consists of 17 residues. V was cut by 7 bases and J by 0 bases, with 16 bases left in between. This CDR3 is CASNPGPRASGANVLTF. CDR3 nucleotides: TGTGCCAGCAACCCGGGACCGAGAGCCTCTGGGGCCAACGTCCTGACTTTC.

CDR3 sequence reads: CSARDRDRGDTQYF. The CDR3 coding sequence is TGCAGTGCAAGGGACAGGGACAGGGGAGATACGCAGTATTTT. V and J are TRBV20-1 and TRBJ2-3; 10 nucleotides agree with TRBD1. V lost 6 bases and J lost 5; bases outside the gene matches: 8. This CDR3 region has 14 residues. CDR1 and CDR2 from the germline V gene are DFQATT and SNEGSKA (reference sequence).

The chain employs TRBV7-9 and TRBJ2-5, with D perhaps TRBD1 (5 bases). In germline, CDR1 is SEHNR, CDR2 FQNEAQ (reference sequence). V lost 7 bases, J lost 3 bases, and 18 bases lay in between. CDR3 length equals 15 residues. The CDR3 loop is CASIGADGEKETQYF. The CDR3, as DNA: TGTGCCAGCATTGGGGCCGATGGGGAAAAAGAGACCCAGTACTTC.

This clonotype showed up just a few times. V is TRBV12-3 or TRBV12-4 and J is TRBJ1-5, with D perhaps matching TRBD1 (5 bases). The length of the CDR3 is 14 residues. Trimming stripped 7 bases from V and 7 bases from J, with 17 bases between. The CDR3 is CASNGGSGRQPQHF. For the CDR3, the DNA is TGTGCCAGCAACGGGGGGTCCGGGAGGCAGCCCCAGCATTTT.

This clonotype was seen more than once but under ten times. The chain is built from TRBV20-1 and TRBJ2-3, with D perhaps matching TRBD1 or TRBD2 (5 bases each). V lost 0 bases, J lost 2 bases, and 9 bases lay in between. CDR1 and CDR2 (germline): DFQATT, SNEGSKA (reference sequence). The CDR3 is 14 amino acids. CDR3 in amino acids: CSARDAGTTDTQYF. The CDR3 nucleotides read TGCAGTGCTAGAGATGCCGGGACCACAGATACGCAGTATTTT.

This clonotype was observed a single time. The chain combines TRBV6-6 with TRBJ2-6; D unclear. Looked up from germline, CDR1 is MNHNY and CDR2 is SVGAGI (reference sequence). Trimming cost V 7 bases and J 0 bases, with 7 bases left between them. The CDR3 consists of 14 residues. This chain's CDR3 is CASMGISGANVLTF. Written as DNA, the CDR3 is TGTGCCAGCATGGGGATCTCTGGGGCCAACGTCCTGACTTTC.

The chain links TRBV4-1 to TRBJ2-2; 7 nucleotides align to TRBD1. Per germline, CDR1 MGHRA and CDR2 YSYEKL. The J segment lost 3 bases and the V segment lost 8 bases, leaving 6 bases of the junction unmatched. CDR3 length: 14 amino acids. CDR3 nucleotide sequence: TGCGCCAGCCAAGTTCAGGGGGACACCGGGGAGCTGTTTTTT. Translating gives CASQVQGDTGELFF.